This T cell receptor (beta chain) was retrieved from a study of blood T cells in healthy people across ages. General study results and limits: Versus aged donors, long-lived donors had higher diversity and more naive CD4+ cells. The unknown donor CMV status may have confounded expanded clonotype changes.

This clonotype was counted many times. Its antigen is currently unknown. Next came a second PCR, run for 7 to 11 cycles, which used a sample-barcoded 5' primer along with a J-beta primer mix. TCRdb used MiXCR to reprocess the 5' RACE reads, holding one entry per CDR3 protein. The data show 540,000 or so distinct CDR3 sequences, around 24% seen once. The same data also contributed to another study, on T cells of mothers and their children.

This TCR came from a boy aged 10-17 years in good health. Sequencing was carried out using blood.

DNA of the CDR3: TGTGCCAGCAGTTACGGAGGGACAGGGAGGGACGAGCAGTACTTC. It codes for CASSYGGTGRDEQYF. V gene TRBV6-5 combines with J gene TRBJ2-7, with 9 positions matching TRBD1. This CDR3 comprises 15 residues. CDR1 MNHEY and CDR2 SVGAGI come from the germline V gene. The V segment lost 2 bases and the J segment 5 bases; nucleotides outside the gene matches: 7.